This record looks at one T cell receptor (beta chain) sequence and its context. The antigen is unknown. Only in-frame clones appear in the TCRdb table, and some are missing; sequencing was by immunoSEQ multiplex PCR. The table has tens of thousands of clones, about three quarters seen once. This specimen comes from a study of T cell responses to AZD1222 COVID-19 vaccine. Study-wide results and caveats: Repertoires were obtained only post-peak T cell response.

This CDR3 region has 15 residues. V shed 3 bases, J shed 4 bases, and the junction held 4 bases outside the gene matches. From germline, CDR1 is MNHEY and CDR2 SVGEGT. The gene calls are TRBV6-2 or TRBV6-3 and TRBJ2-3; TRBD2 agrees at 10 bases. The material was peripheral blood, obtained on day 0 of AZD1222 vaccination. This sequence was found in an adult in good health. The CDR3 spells CASSYGTSVADTQYF. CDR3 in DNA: TGTGCCAGCAGTTATGGGACTAGCGTCGCAGATACGCAGTATTTT.